This record covers a single T cell receptor (beta chain). Its target is unknown. The data derive from a study of cytomegalovirus exposure and HLA in healthy donors. General study findings and limits: TCR association rates varied by HLA locus in a later analysis, with DRB1 highest and HLA-C lowest.

In the PCR, 60 Vbeta and 13 Jbeta primers were used. Libraries were prepared by immunoSEQ multiplex PCR; TCRdb keeps only in-frame clonotypes and omits some of them. The sample holds over 150,000 clones, around 88% seen once. The CDR3 covers 15 residues. Germline CDR1 reads MNHNY; CDR2 reads SVGAGI (reference sequence). V was cut by 2 bases and J by 4 bases, with 15 bases left in between. The source of this sequence is a woman between 25 and 40 years old in good health and CMV-seronegative. Sequencing used PBMCs. The chain links TRBV6-6 to TRBJ2-7, with a possible D match to TRBD1 (5 bases). The DNA for the CDR3 is TGTGCCAGCAGTTACGGATCCGTGACAGCTTACGAGCAGTACTTC. It yields the protein CASSYGSVTAYEQYF.